This T cell receptor beta chain was sequenced in a study of CD8+ T cells in alopecia areata. About this clone: The antigen is unknown.

Collection of lesional scalp punch biopsies and peripheral blood was performed in alopecia areata patients. Study results and caveats: TCR sharing was clearer in mice than between patients, perhaps partly owing to patient HLA diversity. Scalp sample sequencing also detects resident alphabeta T cells of normal skin. More clonal than normal scalp was lesional scalp, particularly alopecia totalis/universalis.

Sequencing templates came from extracted RNA that was reverse transcribed into cDNA. Assay used: immunoSEQ multiplex PCR; TCRdb lists only in-frame clones, some missing. The sample lists some 120,000 clones; roughly 50% were seen once. Losses at the gene ends were 7 bases for V and 8 bases for J; bases not matched to a gene: 5. This CDR3 region has 12 residues. CDR1 and CDR2 from the germline V gene are SQVTM and ANQGSEA. The chain uses TRBV29-1 and TRBJ1-6; 7 nucleotides agree with TRBD1. The clonotype comes from a human donor with alopecia areata. Sequenced material: NKG2D-low CD8+ T cells sorted from blood. The CDR3 loop reads CSARQGDSPLHF. The CDR3 region has the DNA TGCAGCGCAAGACAGGGAGATTCACCCCTCCACTTT.